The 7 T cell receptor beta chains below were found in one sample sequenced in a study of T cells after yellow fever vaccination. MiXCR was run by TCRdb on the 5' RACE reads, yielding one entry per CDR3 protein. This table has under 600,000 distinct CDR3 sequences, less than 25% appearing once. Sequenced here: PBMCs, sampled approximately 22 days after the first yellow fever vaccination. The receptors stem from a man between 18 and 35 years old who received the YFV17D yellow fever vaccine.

CDR3 sequence (DNA): TGCAGCGTCGTGTCCCGGGGACAGGGGAGGGCTTGGTATGGCTACACCTTC. Protein product: CSVVSRGQGRAWYGYTF. J is TRBJ1-2 and V is TRBV29-1; 10 bases fit TRBD1. Germline V CDR1 and CDR2: SQVTM, ANQGSEA. The V gene end was trimmed by 6 bases and the J gene end by 5 bases; junction bases not matched to a gene: 18. The CDR3 has 17 amino acids.

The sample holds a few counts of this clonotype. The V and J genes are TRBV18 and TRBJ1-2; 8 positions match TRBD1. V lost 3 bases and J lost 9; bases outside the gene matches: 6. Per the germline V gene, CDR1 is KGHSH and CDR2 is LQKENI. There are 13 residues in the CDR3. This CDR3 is CASSPTGEWSYTF. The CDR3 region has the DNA TGTGCCAGCTCACCGACAGGGGAGTGGAGCTACACCTTC. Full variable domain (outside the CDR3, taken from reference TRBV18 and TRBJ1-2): NAGVMQNPRHLVRRRGQEARLRCSPMKGHSHVYWYRQLPEEGLKFMVYLQKENIIDESGMPKERFSAEFPKEGPSILRIQQVVRGDSAAYFCASSPTGEWSYTFGSGTRLTVV.

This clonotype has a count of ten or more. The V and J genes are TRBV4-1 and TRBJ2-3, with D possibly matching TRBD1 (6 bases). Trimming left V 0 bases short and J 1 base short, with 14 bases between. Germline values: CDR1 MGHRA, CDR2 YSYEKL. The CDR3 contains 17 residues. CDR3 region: CASSQDGTGYGTDTQYF. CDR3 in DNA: TGCGCCAGCAGCCAAGATGGCACAGGGTACGGCACAGATACGCAGTATTTT.

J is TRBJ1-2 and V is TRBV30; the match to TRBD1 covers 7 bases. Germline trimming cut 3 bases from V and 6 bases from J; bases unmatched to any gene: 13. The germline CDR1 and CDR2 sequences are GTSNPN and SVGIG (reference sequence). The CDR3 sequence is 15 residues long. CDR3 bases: TGTGCCTGGAGCGCACGGGACAGATTTACCAATGGCTACACCTTC. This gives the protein CAWSARDRFTNGYTF. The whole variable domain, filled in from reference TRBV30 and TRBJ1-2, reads SQTIHQWPATLVQPVGSPLSLECTVEGTSNPNLYWYRQAAGRGLQLLFYSVGIGQISSEVPQNLSASRPQDRQFILSSKKLLLSDSGFYLCAWSARDRFTNGYTFGSGTRLTVV.

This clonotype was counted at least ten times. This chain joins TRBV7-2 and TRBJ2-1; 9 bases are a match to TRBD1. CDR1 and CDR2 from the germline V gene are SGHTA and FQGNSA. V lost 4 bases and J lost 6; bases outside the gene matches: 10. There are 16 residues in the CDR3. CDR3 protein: CASSSQGAVVGNEQFF. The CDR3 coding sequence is TGTGCCAGCAGCTCACAGGGGGCAGTTGTAGGCAATGAGCAGTTCTTC.

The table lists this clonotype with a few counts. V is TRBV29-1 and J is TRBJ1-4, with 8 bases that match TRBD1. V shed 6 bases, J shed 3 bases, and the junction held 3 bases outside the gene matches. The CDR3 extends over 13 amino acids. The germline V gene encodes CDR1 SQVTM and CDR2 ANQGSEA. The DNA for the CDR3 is TGCAGCGTCCAGGGGGCTGCTAATGAAAAACTGTTTTTT. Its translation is CSVQGAANEKLFF.

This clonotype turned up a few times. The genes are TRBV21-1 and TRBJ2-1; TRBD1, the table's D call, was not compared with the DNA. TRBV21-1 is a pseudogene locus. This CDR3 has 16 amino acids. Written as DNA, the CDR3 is TGTGCCAGCAGCAAAGACTTCACCAAGGGGGGCAATGAGCAGTTCTTC. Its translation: CASSKDFTKGGNEQFF.